The 27 T cell receptor beta chains given below trace back to one sample, sequenced in a study of T and B cells in COVID-19 patients. Blood genomic DNA input for TRB amplification was 250-500 ng. BIOMED2 TRB-A/B primer pools were used in multiplex TRB PCR. TCRdb re-derived calls from the multiplex PCR reads in MiXCR, one entry per CDR3 protein. The table shows over a thousand distinct CDR3 sequences, with less than 30% occurring only once. Sequenced: blood. These receptors were obtained from a human donor with active COVID-19.

Only a few counts were recorded for this clonotype. V gene TRBV20-1 combines with J gene TRBJ1-1; possible D gene TRBD1, 6 bases. V lost 0 bases, J lost 5 bases, and 16 bases lay in between. Germline loops: CDR1 DFQATT, CDR2 SNEGSKA (reference sequence). This CDR3 comprises 15 residues. The CDR3 protein is CSARDLYRAGTEAFF. In DNA, the CDR3 is TGCAGTGCTAGAGATCTCTACAGGGCGGGAACTGAAGCTTTCTTT.

By its share, this clonotype is medium-sized. The chain employs TRBV19 and TRBJ2-1, with 8 bases lining up with TRBD2. V dropped 3 bases and J dropped 8; count of bases not matched to a gene: 9. Germline CDR1 is LNHDA and CDR2 is SQIVND (reference sequence). The CDR3 is 15 amino acids. The CDR3 sequence: CASSIRSGRFDEQFF. In DNA, the CDR3 is TGTGCCAGTAGTATTAGGAGCGGGAGATTCGATGAGCAGTTCTTC.

This clonotype has more than one count but fewer than ten. This rearrangement joins TRBV29-1 to TRBJ2-1; TRBD2 matches at 13 bases. CDR3 length: 16 amino acids. J was trimmed by 5 bases and V by 4 bases; bases with no gene match: 8. Germline V gene sequence: CDR1 SQVTM, CDR2 ANQGSEA. Here the CDR3 reads CSVATSGRAGNNEQFF. The CDR3, as DNA: TGCAGCGTTGCCACTAGCGGGAGGGCGGGGAACAATGAGCAGTTCTTC.

The V gene is TRBV19, the J gene TRBJ2-7, with D maybe TRBD1 (6 bases). This CDR3 has 13 amino acids. The germline gives CDR1 LNHDA, CDR2 SQIVND (reference sequence). V was cut by 5 bases and J by 5 bases, with 13 bases left in between. The DNA of the CDR3 is TGTGCCAGTAGTCCCGGGACACTCGACGAGCAGTACTTC. The encoded protein is CASSPGTLDEQYF.

The rearrangement joins TRBV25-1 to TRBJ1-4; a possible D gene is TRBD1 (5 bases). The germline gives CDR1 MGHDK, CDR2 SYGVNS. V was clipped by 1 base and J by 4 bases, with 10 bases between them. The CDR3 is 15 amino acids. The CDR3 loop reads CASSEWGRLNEKLFF. The DNA of the CDR3 is TGTGCCAGCAGTGAATGGGGACGGCTTAATGAAAAACTGTTTTTT.

By sample share, this clonotype is medium-sized. The CDR3 protein is CASSYSIVDTQYF. The CDR3 nucleotides read TGTGCCAGCAGTTACTCGATAGTAGATACGCAGTATTTT. This chain links TRBV6-2 or TRBV6-3 with TRBJ2-3; D is undetermined. The CDR3 length is 13 residues. The V end lost 0 bases, the J end lost 5 bases, and 6 bases lay between the germline ends. The germline CDR1 and CDR2 sequences are MNHEY and SVGEGT.

This clonotype was observed once. The CDR3 bases are TGTGCCAGCAGCCATCAAAAGCGGGGAAGCACAGATACGCAGTATTTT. Its translation: CASSHQKRGSTDTQYF. This chain uses TRBV7-9 with TRBJ2-3, with 7 bases matching TRBD2. CDR1 is SEHNR and CDR2 is FQNEAQ in the germline V gene (reference sequence). The CDR3 runs to 16 residues. The J segment lost 0 bases and the V segment lost 5 bases, leaving 8 bases of the junction unmatched.

This clonotype is medium-sized in the sample. The chain uses TRBV19 and TRBJ1-5; the D gene is possibly TRBD1 (5 bases). CDR1 and CDR2 from the germline V gene are LNHDA and SQIVND (reference sequence). The CDR3 contains 10 residues. V was shortened by 11 bases and J by 9 bases, with 11 bases between the two germline ends. This CDR3 is CAGGNGPQHF. DNA of the CDR3: TGTGCCGGGGGGAATGGGCCCCAGCATTTT. Based on the CDR3 plus reference TRBV19 and TRBJ1-5, the full variable domain is DGGITQSPKYLFRKEGQNVTLSCEQNLNHDAMYWYRQDPGQGLRLIYYSQIVNDFQKGDIAEGYSVSREKKESFPLTVTSAQKNPTAFYLCAGGNGPQHFGDGTRLSIL.

By its share, this clonotype is medium-sized. The gene calls are TRBV7-6 and TRBJ2-2; possible D gene TRBD1, 6 bases. V was pared by 5 bases and J by 2 bases, with 15 bases between. The germline V gene has CDR1 SGHVS and CDR2 FNYEAQ. The CDR3 is 16 amino acids. CDR3 DNA sequence: TGTGCCAGCAGCCCTACGGGACAACTAAACACCGGGGAGCTGTTTTTT. Protein: CASSPTGQLNTGELFF.

In this sample, this clonotype is medium-sized (0.01 to 0.1%). The rearrangement joins TRBV5-6 to TRBJ2-7; D call uncertain. V lost 1 base and J 7 bases, leaving 12 bases between the germline ends. The CDR3 totals 13 residues. Germline loops: CDR1 SGHDT, CDR2 YYEEEE. CDR3: CASSLKGGEEQYF. The CDR3 DNA is TGTGCCAGCAGCTTGAAGGGCGGCGAAGAGCAGTACTTC.

This clonotype was picked up a small number of times. The V gene is TRBV21-1, the J gene TRBJ1-2. TRBV21-1 is marked as a pseudogene. The CDR3 is 13 amino acids. Written as DNA, the CDR3 is TGTGCCAGCAGCAAAAGGCCAGACTATGGCTACACCTTC. Protein sequence: CASSKRPDYGYTF.

In this sample, this clonotype is large (0.1 to 1%). CDR3 sequence: CSVVGLAGDLEQFF. In DNA form, the CDR3 reads TGCAGCGTTGTCGGTCTAGCGGGAGATCTTGAGCAGTTCTTC. The chain employs TRBV29-1 and TRBJ2-1; TRBD2 aligns across 10 bases. This CDR3 has 14 amino acids. CDR1 and CDR2 from the germline V gene are SQVTM and ANQGSEA. Trimming cost V 4 bases and J 9 bases; bases outside gene matches: 9.

This clonotype is medium-sized by share. This chain connects TRBV19 to TRBJ1-1; D perhaps matches TRBD1 (6 bases). V lost 5 bases and J lost 5, with 12 bases in between. The CDR3 is 13 residues long. Germline V gene sequence: CDR1 LNHDA, CDR2 SQIVND (reference sequence). CDR3 protein: CASSDRDITEAFF. CDR3 sequence (DNA): TGTGCCAGTAGTGACCGGGACATTACTGAAGCTTTCTTT.

By frequency in the sample, this clonotype is large. This chain uses TRBV29-1 with TRBJ1-2; D is unclear. This CDR3 is 11 amino acids long. V dropped 1 base and J dropped 0 bases, with 0 bases sitting between them. CDR1 is SQVTM and CDR2 is ANQGSEA in the germline V gene. The CDR3 nucleotides are TGCAGCGTTGAAGCTAACTATGGCTACACCTTC. Translated, it gives CSVEANYGYTF.

The chain has TRBV29-1 and TRBJ2-2; 11 bases map to TRBD2. V lost 4 bases to trimming and J lost 6 bases; unmatched junction nucleotides: 10. This CDR3 comprises 16 residues. The germline V gene encodes CDR1 SQVTM and CDR2 ANQGSEA. CDR3 bases: TGCAGCGTTGCGGAGCTAGCGGGGGGAGACGCCGGGGAGCTGTTTTTT. It is translated as CSVAELAGGDAGELFF.

The CDR3 nucleotides read TGCGCCAGCAGCTTACGAGATGAGCAGTTCTTC. Translating it yields CASSLRDEQFF. The gene calls are TRBV5-1 and TRBJ2-1; D unclear. V gave up 2 bases and J gave up 8 bases, with 5 bases separating them. The germline CDR1 and CDR2 sequences are SGHRS and YFSETQ. CDR3 length equals 11 residues.

V gene TRBV7-9 combines with J gene TRBJ1-3; D remains ambiguous. CDR3 length equals 14 residues. Germline values: CDR1 SEHNR, CDR2 FQNEAQ (reference sequence). Trimming took off 7 bases at V and 8 bases at J, with 18 bases between the two ends. The chain's CDR3 is CASTLSTQTDTIYF. In nucleotides, the CDR3 is TGTGCCAGCACGTTGTCCACACAAACGGACACCATATATTTT.

The chain links TRBV5-1 to TRBJ1-3; D is ambiguous. V was shortened by 0 bases and J by 2 bases, with 12 bases between the two germline ends. CDR1 and CDR2 (germline): SGHRS, YFSETQ. The length of the CDR3 is 16 residues. The CDR3 nucleotides read TGCGCCAGCAGCTTGGCCGGCGTAACGGCTGGAAACACCATATATTTT. As protein: CASSLAGVTAGNTIYF.

This clonotype counts as medium-sized. The V gene is TRBV6-5, the J gene TRBJ2-1; TRBD2 matches at 12 bases. J gave up 8 bases and V 5 bases, and 10 bases lay outside the gene matches. The V gene's germline CDR1 is MNHEY and CDR2 SVGAGI. The CDR3 is 16 residues long. The CDR3 region has the DNA TGTGCCAGCAGTGAAGGGGCTAGCGGGAGGGCCTATGAGCAGTTCTTC. Translated, it gives CASSEGASGRAYEQFF.

This clonotype counts as medium-sized. J is TRBJ1-6 and V is TRBV27; perhaps TRBD1 as D (6 bases). Germline lookup yields CDR1 MNHEY and CDR2 SMNVEV (reference sequence). The V gene lost 6 bases and the J gene lost 1 base, with 13 bases spanning the gap. This CDR3 spans 16 amino acids. The CDR3 here is CASRTPGTSYNSPLHF. The CDR3 DNA reads as TGTGCCAGCAGAACTCCCGGGACATCCTATAATTCACCCCTCCACTTT.

To note about this clonotype: A much bigger clone sits one base away, suggesting this may be a read error. The chain couples TRBV6-1 to TRBJ1-1; D is uncertain. The CDR3 sequence is 11 residues long. V lost 10 bases, J lost 3 bases, and 9 bases lay in between. Looked up from germline, CDR1 is MNHNS and CDR2 is SASEGT. CDR3 DNA: TGTGCCACTACCCCGTACACTGAAGCTTTCTTT. Encoded protein: CATTPYTEAFF.

There are a few counts of this clonotype. This chain joins TRBV28 and TRBJ2-3; D ambiguous. Trimming removed 4 bases from V and 0 bases from J, with 5 bases in between. This CDR3 comprises 13 residues. The germline V gene has CDR1 MDHEN and CDR2 SYDVKM. The CDR3 reads CASSSYSTDTQYF. The DNA for the CDR3 is TGTGCCAGCAGTTCATATAGCACAGATACGCAGTATTTT. The variable domain in full, completed from reference TRBV28 and TRBJ2-3, reads DVKVTQSSRYLVKRTGEKVFLECVQDMDHENMFWYRQDPGLGLRLIYFSYDVKMKEKGDIPEGYSVSREKKERFSLILESASTNQTSMYLCASSSYSTDTQYFGPGTRLTVL.

The sample holds one count of this clonotype. The rearrangement links TRBV29-1 to TRBJ2-1; 16 bases are a match to TRBD2. CDR1 and CDR2 (germline): SQVTM, ANQGSEA. This CDR3 comprises 19 residues. The junction had 16 bases not matched to a gene; V was cut back by 3 bases and J by 8 bases. Written as DNA, the CDR3 is TGCAGCGTTGACTATGGCGGACCGGGACTAGCGGGAGGGCTCGATGAGCAGTTCTTC. Protein product: CSVDYGGPGLAGGLDEQFF.

This clonotype was detected a few times. The V call is TRBV29-1, the J call TRBJ1-2; 10 bases are a match to TRBD1. CDR3 length equals 12 residues. With 5 bases clipped from V and 7 bases from J, the junction kept 4 bases outside the gene matches. Looked up from germline, CDR1 is SQVTM and CDR2 is ANQGSEA. CDR3 DNA sequence: TGCAGCGTTCGACAGGGGGCAGGTGGCTACACCTTC. As protein: CSVRQGAGGYTF.

The chain links TRBV5-1 to TRBJ2-1; 8 nucleotides match TRBD2. CDR3 length: 14 amino acids. Germline loops: CDR1 SGHRS, CDR2 YFSETQ. J was trimmed by 2 bases and V by 7 bases; bases with no gene match: 5. The CDR3 coding sequence is TGCGCCAGCGGCAGGACTAGCACCTACAATGAGCAGTTCTTC. This sequence encodes CASGRTSTYNEQFF.

The rearrangement joins TRBV5-6 to TRBJ1-1; maybe TRBD1 (5 bases). Trimming pared 3 bases from V and 5 bases from J, leaving 17 bases between. Per the germline V gene, CDR1 is SGHDT and CDR2 is YYEEEE. The CDR3 is made up of 15 amino acids. The CDR3 DNA follows: TGTGCCAGCAGCTCAGTGGGGCACAGTGGGACTGAAGCTTTCTTT. It encodes CASSSVGHSGTEAFF. The entire variable domain, with the rest obtained from reference TRBV5-6 and TRBJ1-1, is as follows: DAGVTQSPTHLIKTRGQQVTLRCSPKSGHDTVSWYQQALGQGPQFIFQYYEEEERQRGNFPDRFSGHQFPNYSSELNVNALLLGDSALYLCASSSVGHSGTEAFFGQGTRLTVV.

This clonotype is medium-sized (0.01 to 0.1%). The CDR3, as DNA: TGTGCCAGCAGTTTACAAGGAATGAACACTGAAGCTTTCTTT. This codes for CASSLQGMNTEAFF. The rearrangement joins TRBV27 to TRBJ1-1; D is unresolved. V gave up 2 bases and J gave up 0 bases, with 7 bases separating them. The germline gives CDR1 MNHEY, CDR2 SMNVEV (reference sequence). CDR3 size: 14 residues.